This TCR beta chain was identified in a study of cytomegalovirus exposure and HLA in healthy donors. Findings and limits, study-wide: In an earlier analysis, about 90% or about 30%: the productive usage of most TCR beta V segments.

There are a few counts of this clone. Its specificity is not known. Primers: 60 Vbeta forward and 13 Jbeta reverse. The table came from immunoSEQ multiplex PCR; TCRdb's copy has only in-frame clones and leaves some out. The sample lists 150,000 to 200,000 clones; 80% to 85% were seen once. This CDR3 contains 16 residues. Germline CDR1 reads SNHLY; CDR2 reads FYNNEI. The V gene lost 8 bases and the J gene lost 0 bases, with 17 bases spanning the gap. The TCR sequence derives from a boy between 10 and 17 years old in good health and CMV-seronegative. This rearrangement joins TRBV2 to TRBJ1-3; no firm D call. Sequencing was carried out using PBMCs. Here the CDR3 DNA reads TGTGCCAGCCGTCCCGCAGCCAGACTCTCTGGAAACACCATATATTTT. Amino acid sequence: CASRPAARLSGNTIYF.